Reported below is one T cell receptor beta chain. The entry originates in a study of control samples from healthy donors and cancer patients. The CDR3 consists of 16 residues. Germline-derived CDR1 and CDR2 are MNHEY and SMNVEV (reference sequence). V was cut by 5 bases and J by 2 bases, with 16 bases left in between. Sequenced by immunoSEQ multiplex PCR; TCRdb stores in-frame clones only, minus some. The sample lists just under 100,000 clones; approximately 93% were seen once. Source material: blood. The chain combines TRBV27 with TRBJ1-5, with D tentatively TRBD1 (5 bases). The sequence came from a man aged 18 to 29 in good health. The DNA of the CDR3 is TGTGCCAGCAGTCCATCAGGGATCCTGGGCAATCAGCCCCAGCATTTT. Its protein is CASSPSGILGNQPQHF.